Sequencing of this T cell receptor (beta chain) was carried out in a study of blood T cell repertoires in COVID-19 (dated by TCRdb to 2018 to 2020). Study-wide context: Samples covering the acute and convalescent phases of COVID-19 were provided by collaborators in the United States, Italy and Spain. The material from the prospective study consisted of cDNA or gDNA derived from T cells, B-cell-depleted T cells, or PBMCs. Deeply sampled blood TCRbeta repertoires from subjects exposed to, actively infected with, or recovered from COVID-19 were included in the dataset. A freely available public database, intended as a resource for researchers studying the immune response to SARS-CoV-2, is where the repertoires were released. The samples were drawn from the first 160 participants of the ongoing ImmuneRACE study and from about 1,200 subjects provided by 6 global collaborators. The sample metadata nearly always contained a de-identified subject ID, COVID-19 status, age in years and sex. Where HLA class I and class II types were available, the types were taken from metadata supplied by the sample provider, not from assay-based typing.

The CDR3 has 13 amino acids, counting the end cysteine and phenylalanine. The only DNA kept is the CDR3, 39 bases in frame from the first base. V is pared back by 3 bases and J by 0 bases, with 5 bases lying between the germline termini. The germline V gene (reference sequence) supplies CDR1 SEHNR and CDR2 FQNEAQ. On the study overall, not on this receptor specifically: The amount of clinical and demographic metadata varied by source and participant and was provided uncurated.

The immunoSEQ Assay, a bias-controlled multiplex PCR, was used to amplify TCRbeta CDR3 regions from genomic DNA. For the original study's pipeline: The number of nucleated cells in each sample was estimated by amplification of reference gene primers within the assay. Sequence reads were collapsed and filtered to measure the absolute abundance of every unique TCRbeta CDR3 rearrangement. For each sample, productive Simpson clonality was calculated by taking the square root of Simpson's diversity index across productive rearrangements. The source is immuneACCESS, and TCRdb retained only in-frame sequences with V and J called. Part of the clones is not carried over; for the studies checked, unresolved V genes explain less than half of this, and the remainder is unexplained. That table is the source of V, J and clone size, and D and trimming were worked out from the DNA. This sample comprises 300,000 to 450,000 clones, about 85% of them detected only once. The ten largest clones add up to roughly 3.7% of the sample.

About this clone: Its antigen is unknown. The sample holds no much larger clone one base away, and base qualities are not on file.

The collaborating institutions used their own protocols to collect whole blood in K2EDTA tubes. For TCRbeta analysis, collaborator samples were shipped as frozen whole blood, as isolated PBMCs, or as DNA extracted from either sample type. The clonotype originates from a woman under 30 with acute or convalescent COVID-19. The chain joins TRBV7-9 to TRBJ2-5; matching of 5 bases hints at TRBD1 as the D gene. Material for sequencing was peripheral blood. CDR3 reads: CASSLTDQETQYF. The DNA sequence is TGTGCCAGCAGCTTGACAGACCAAGAGACCCAGTACTTC.